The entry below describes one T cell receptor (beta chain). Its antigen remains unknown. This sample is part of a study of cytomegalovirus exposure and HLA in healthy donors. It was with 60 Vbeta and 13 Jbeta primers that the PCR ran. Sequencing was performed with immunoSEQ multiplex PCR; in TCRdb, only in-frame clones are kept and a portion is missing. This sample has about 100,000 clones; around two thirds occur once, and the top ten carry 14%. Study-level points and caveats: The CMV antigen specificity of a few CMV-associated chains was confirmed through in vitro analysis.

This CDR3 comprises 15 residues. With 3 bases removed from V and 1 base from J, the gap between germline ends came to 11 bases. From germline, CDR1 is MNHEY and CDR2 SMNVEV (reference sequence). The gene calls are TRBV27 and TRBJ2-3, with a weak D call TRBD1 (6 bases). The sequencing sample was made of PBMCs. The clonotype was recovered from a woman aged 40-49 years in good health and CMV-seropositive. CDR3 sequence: CASSLWGLGTDTQYF. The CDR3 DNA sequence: TGTGCCAGCAGTTTGTGGGGGCTGGGCACAGATACGCAGTATTTT.